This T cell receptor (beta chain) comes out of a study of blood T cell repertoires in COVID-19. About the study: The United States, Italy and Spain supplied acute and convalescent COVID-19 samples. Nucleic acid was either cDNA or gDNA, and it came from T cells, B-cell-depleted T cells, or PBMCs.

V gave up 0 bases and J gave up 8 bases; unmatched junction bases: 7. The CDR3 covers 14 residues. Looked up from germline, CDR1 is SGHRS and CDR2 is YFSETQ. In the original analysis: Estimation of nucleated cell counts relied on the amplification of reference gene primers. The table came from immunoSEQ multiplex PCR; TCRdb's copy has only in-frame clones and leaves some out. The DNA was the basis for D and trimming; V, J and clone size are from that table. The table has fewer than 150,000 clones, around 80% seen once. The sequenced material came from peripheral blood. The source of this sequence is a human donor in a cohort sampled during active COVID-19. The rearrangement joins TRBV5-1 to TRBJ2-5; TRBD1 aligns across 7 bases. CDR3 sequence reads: CASSLGQGVETQYF. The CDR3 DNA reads TGCGCCAGCAGCTTGGGGCAGGGGGTCGAAACCCAGTACTTC.